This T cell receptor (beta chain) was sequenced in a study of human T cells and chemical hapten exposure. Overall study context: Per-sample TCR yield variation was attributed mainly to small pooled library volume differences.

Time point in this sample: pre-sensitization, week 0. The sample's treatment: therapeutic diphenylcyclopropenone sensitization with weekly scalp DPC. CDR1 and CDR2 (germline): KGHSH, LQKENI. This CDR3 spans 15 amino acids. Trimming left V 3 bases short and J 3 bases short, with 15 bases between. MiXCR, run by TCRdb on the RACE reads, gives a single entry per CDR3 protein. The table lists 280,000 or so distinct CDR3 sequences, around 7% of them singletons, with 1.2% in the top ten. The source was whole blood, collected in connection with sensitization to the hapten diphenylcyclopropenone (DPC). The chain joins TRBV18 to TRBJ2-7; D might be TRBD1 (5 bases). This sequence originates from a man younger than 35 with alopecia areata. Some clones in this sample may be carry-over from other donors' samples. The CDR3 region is CASSPTNRFLYEQYF. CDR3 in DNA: TGTGCCAGCTCACCCACCAACAGGTTTCTCTACGAGCAGTACTTC.